One and the same sample provided the 12 T cell receptor beta chains below, sequenced in a study of blood T cells in healthy people across ages. For the second PCR, which ran for roughly 7 to 11 cycles, a sample-barcoded 5' primer and a J-beta primer mix were used. TCRdb re-derived calls from the 5' RACE reads in MiXCR, one entry per CDR3 protein. The sample lists about 750,000 distinct CDR3 sequences; about 48% were seen once. Sequencing used blood. These receptors came from a man older than 75 in good health.

The chain recombines TRBV7-9 with TRBJ1-6; TRBD1 matches at 8 bases. The CDR3 contains 18 residues. Germline-derived CDR1 and CDR2 are SEHNR and FQNEAQ (reference sequence). Germline trimming cut 5 bases from V and 3 bases from J; bases unmatched to any gene: 12. The CDR3: CASSPSGGTGGYNSPLHF. CDR3 coding DNA: TGTGCCAGCAGCCCCAGTGGTGGGACAGGAGGCTATAATTCACCCCTCCACTTT.

This clonotype was detected a few times. V usage is TRBV5-1 and J usage is TRBJ1-2; TRBD1 agrees at 8 bases. Germline CDR1 SGHRS, CDR2 YFSETQ. V trimming: 4 bases; J trimming: 1 base; junction bases outside the gene matches: 12. CDR3 length equals 17 residues. The CDR3 nucleotides read TGCGCCAGCAGCCTTGGAGGGACAGGCGGAGGTAACTATGGCTACACCTTC. It yields the protein CASSLGGTGGGNYGYTF.

This sequence joins TRBV6-5 and TRBJ2-7; D might be TRBD1 (6 bases). The DNA matches TRBJ2-5 better at its end, which makes the J call doubtful. Germline V CDR1 and CDR2: MNHEY, SVGAGI. This CDR3 is built from 13 residues. The CDR3 loop reads CASSYMGAETQYF. Here the CDR3 DNA reads TGTGCCAGCAGTTACATGGGGGCTGAGACCCAGTACTTC.

The rearrangement uses TRBV7-8 and TRBJ2-3; TRBD2 aligns across 10 bases. V gave up 4 bases and J gave up 14 bases; unmatched junction bases: 15. This CDR3 contains 15 residues. Germline V gene data show CDR1 as SGHVS and CDR2 as FQNEAQ. This CDR3 is CASSSGLANHRYAYF. CDR3 nucleotide sequence: TGTGCCAGCAGCTCGGGACTAGCGAATCACAGATACGCGTATTTT.

The J gene is TRBJ2-7, the V gene TRBV28, with a possible D match to TRBD1 (6 bases). Trimming removed 0 bases from V and 0 bases from J, with 12 bases in between. The germline gives CDR1 MDHEN, CDR2 SYDVKM. The CDR3 has 16 amino acids. The CDR3 reads CASSLWGAGVSYEQYF. CDR3 DNA sequence: TGTGCCAGCAGTTTATGGGGGGCAGGAGTCTCCTACGAGCAGTACTTC.

This clonotype occurred a few times. This chain joins TRBV20-1 and TRBJ1-2; D is undetermined. This CDR3 has 13 amino acids. The ends were cut back, 2 bases at V and 0 bases at J, with 7 bases in the middle. Germline lookup yields CDR1 DFQATT and CDR2 SNEGSKA (reference sequence). CDR3 nucleotides: TGCAGTGCTAGACAGGATACTAACTATGGCTACACCTTC. Encoded protein: CSARQDTNYGYTF.

This clonotype was observed a handful of times. The chain couples TRBV2 to TRBJ2-7; tentatively, D is TRBD1 (6 bases). Germline-derived CDR1 and CDR2 are SNHLY and FYNNEI. The CDR3 is 15 residues long. V lost 4 bases, J lost 2 bases, and 15 bases lay in between. The CDR3 protein is CASSVEQGSPYEQYF. CDR3 nucleotides: TGTGCCAGCAGTGTGGAGCAGGGGTCTCCCTACGAGCAGTACTTC.

J is TRBJ2-1 and V is TRBV3-1; D remains unclear. Germline CDR1 LGHDT, CDR2 YNNKEL (reference sequence). This CDR3 is 15 amino acids long. Trimming took off 8 bases at V and 6 bases at J, with 20 bases between the two ends. CDR3: CASAPLLVVGNEQFF. The CDR3 DNA is TGTGCCAGCGCGCCCCTGTTGGTTGTCGGCAATGAGCAGTTCTTC.

This sequence joins TRBV27 and TRBJ2-7; 8 bases fit TRBD2. Germline V gives CDR1 MNHEY, CDR2 SMNVEV (reference sequence). V was clipped by 2 bases and J by 6 bases; unmatched bases: 15. The CDR3 totals 17 residues. The CDR3 DNA follows: TGTGCCAGCAGTTTACCCACGGTTAGCGGGGCCCTTGGCGAGCAGTACTTC. It specifies CASSLPTVSGALGEQYF.

The CDR3, as DNA: TGTGCCAGCAGCTTAGGCCCGCGGGATAACTACGAGCAGTACTTC. It yields the protein CASSLGPRDNYEQYF. The chain links TRBV7-8 to TRBJ2-7; D might be TRBD2 (6 bases). This CDR3 region has 15 residues. Looked up from germline, CDR1 is SGHVS and CDR2 is FQNEAQ. V was clipped by 1 base and J by 3 bases, with 13 bases between them.

This clonotype was observed a few times. V and J are TRBV5-1 and TRBJ2-1; no clear D. Between the trimmed V and J ends, which lost 0 bases and 0 bases, there was a span of 10 bases. This CDR3 comprises 16 residues. Germline V gene data show CDR1 as SGHRS and CDR2 as YFSETQ. DNA for the CDR3: TGCGCCAGCAGCTTGGGGTTAGTACCCTCCTACAATGAGCAGTTCTTC. Translation: CASSLGLVPSYNEQFF.

In this sample, this clonotype turned up a few times. This chain joins TRBV15 and TRBJ2-3; 7 positions match TRBD1. CDR3 length: 16 amino acids. Germline CDR1 and CDR2: LNHNV and YYDKDF (reference sequence). V dropped 0 bases and J dropped 6; count of bases not matched to a gene: 9. Here the CDR3 DNA reads TGTGCCACCAGCAGAGAAACAGGGGCCGCCCGGGATACGCAGTATTTT. This encodes CATSRETGAARDTQYF.